Reported below is one T cell receptor (beta chain). No antigen is known for it. A J-beta primer mix and a sample-barcoded 5' primer were used in a second PCR of about 6 to 12 cycles. TCRdb reanalysed the 5' RACE reads using MiXCR and keeps one entry per CDR3 protein. Found here are approximately 880,000 distinct CDR3 sequences, about 44% of them singletons; the top ten hold roughly an eighth. This record belongs to a study of blood T cells in healthy people across ages. Healthy Caucasian individuals from Russia aged about 6 to 90 were enrolled as donors. Extractions gave at least 5 micrograms of total RNA per sample. With V trimmed by 1 base and J by 8 bases, 7 bases remained unmatched. The length of the CDR3 is 14 residues. The V gene's germline CDR1 is MGHRA and CDR2 YSYEKL. Study results and limitations: It was not known whether donors were CMV positive (a possible confounder of expanded clonotype changes). No conclusive comparison of naive versus antigen-experienced cells was possible with unsorted PBMCs.

The chain carries TRBV4-1 and TRBJ1-2; 7 nucleotides align to TRBD1. The specimen sequenced was blood. The clonotype was recovered from a man aged 25-45 years in good health. CDR3 residues: CASSQVRGAGGYTF. The CDR3 coding sequence is TGCGCCAGCAGCCAAGTCAGGGGGGCAGGGGGCTACACCTTC.